A selection of T cell receptor beta chains follows, all from one sample in a study of long-term antiretroviral therapy in people with HIV. Clones were read by immunoSEQ multiplex PCR, and TCRdb kept only the in-frame ones, dropping some. The sample lists 20,000 to 25,000 clones, around 81% occurring once. Specimen: unsorted PBMCs, collected 1.5 years after starting antiretroviral therapy. The receptor source for this set is a man aged 25 to 45 with HIV. CDR3s include the opening cysteine and the closing phenylalanine or tryptophan. The D gene is left open where the match is weak. Not all rows give a size; the values are once, few, many and, for expanded clones, a class.

>TRBV27|TRBJ1-2|TRBD1|.
TGTGCCAGCAGTCCACAGGGGGACTTCTATGGCTACACCTTC
CASSPQGDFYGYTF
>TRBV10-3|TRBJ1-2|.|.
TGTGCCATCAGTGAGGCGCTGGGGCTCCCGGGTAACTATGGCTACACCTTC
CAISEALGLPGNYGYTF
>TRBV5-6|TRBJ1-1|TRBD1|.
TGTGCCAGCAGCCTTGACAGGGGGCTCAACACTGAAGCTTTCTTT
CASSLDRGLNTEAFF
>TRBV7-9|TRBJ2-1|.|.
TGTGCCAGCAGCTTGAGATTGGACACCCCCTACAATGAGCAGTTCTTC
CASSLRLDTPYNEQFF
>TRBV15|TRBJ2-3|TRBD1|.
TGTGCCACCAGCAGAGGTACGGGACAGAACCCAACAGATACGCAGTATTTT
CATSRGTGQNPTDTQYF
>TRBV28|TRBJ2-2|TRBD2|few
TGTGCCAGCAGTTTGCTAGCGGGAGGACCGAACACCGGGGAGCTGTTTTTT
CASSLLAGGPNTGELFF
>TRBV4-1|TRBJ1-2|TRBD1|few
TGCGCCAGCAGCCCGCCCCTACAGGGGGCCTATGGCTACACCTTC
CASSPPLQGAYGYTF
>TRBV7-8|TRBJ2-3|TRBD2|.
TGTGCCAGCAGCTTAGTGGATCTAGCGGTAGGCAGCACAGATACGCAGTATTTT
CASSLVDLAVGSTDTQYF
>TRBV7-2|TRBJ2-1|TRBD2|.
TGTGCCAGCAGCTTTGGACTAGCGGGGGGCTATGAGCAGTTCTTC
CASSFGLAGGYEQFF
>TRBV11-2|TRBJ2-3|.|.
TGTGCCAGCAGCCAAGTGGGCAGGTTAAATACGCAGTATTTT
CASSQVGRLNTQYF
>TRBV5-1|TRBJ2-5|.|.
TGCGCCAGCAGCCCTACCCAAGAGACCCAGTACTTC
CASSPTQETQYF
>TRBV19|TRBJ2-7|.|.
TGTGCCAGTAGTTCGGGACTCTTTTCCTACGAGCAGTACTTC
CASSSGLFSYEQYF
>TRBV6-5|TRBJ2-1|TRBD2|.
TGTGCCAGCAGTCGGACTAGGTGGTCATACAATGAGCAGTTCTTC
CASSRTRWSYNEQFF
>TRBV5-4|TRBJ2-2|.|.
TGTGCCAGCGGCGCAGAGTTGAACACCGGGGAGCTGTTTTTT
CASGAELNTGELFF